The clone carrying this T cell receptor (beta chain) was recorded only once. What it recognizes is unknown. The sample belongs to a study of cytomegalovirus exposure and HLA in healthy donors. Study-level points and caveats: Researchers reportedly found TCR beta sequences accurately predicted most subjects' HLA-A and HLA-B alleles.

PCR used 60 Vbeta primers and 13 Jbeta primers. Clones were sequenced by immunoSEQ multiplex PCR, and TCRdb holds only the in-frame ones, with some missing. The data contain approximately 160,000 clones, more than 60% of them singletons. The origin of this receptor is a male donor in good health and CMV-seronegative. Sequences were obtained from PBMCs.

CDR3 bases: TGCGCCAGCAGCAGGACAGGGGGACGCAATCAGCCCCAGCATTTT. As protein: CASSRTGGRNQPQHF. The rearrangement links TRBV5-1 to TRBJ1-5, with 10 bases aligning to TRBD1. The CDR3 sequence is 15 residues long. Trimming removed 4 bases from V and 2 bases from J; junction bases left unmatched: 3. Germline V gene lookup returns CDR1 SGHRS and CDR2 YFSETQ. The full variable domain, with the rest looked up from reference TRBV5-1 and TRBJ1-5, is KAGVTQTPRYLIKTRGQQVTLSCSPISGHRSVSWYQQTPGQGLQFLFEYFSETQRNKGNFPGRFSGRQFSNSRSEMNVSTLELGDSALYLCASSRTGGRNQPQHFGDGTRLSIL.